This TCR beta chain was recorded in a study of blood T cell repertoires in COVID-19. On the study more broadly: The United States, Italy and Spain provided the acute and convalescent COVID-19 samples. T cells, B-cell-depleted T cells, or PBMCs supplied cDNA or gDNA.

CDR3 length equals 15 residues. V gave up 8 bases and J gave up 0 bases; unmatched junction bases: 9. Germline loops: CDR1 SQVTM, CDR2 ANQGSEA. Seattle patient enrollment occurred during active infection, with longitudinal follow-up thereafter. Study processing details: Amplification of reference gene primers was used by the study to estimate nucleated cell counts. Generated by immunoSEQ multiplex PCR, the TCRdb table keeps only in-frame clones and is missing some. For V, J and clone size, that table is used; D and trimming come from the DNA. The table has about 300,000 clones, roughly 90% seen once. The chain combines TRBV29-1 with TRBJ1-4; 7 positions match TRBD1. The sequencing input was peripheral blood. The sequence was obtained from a woman between 25 and 40 years old with COVID-19, enrolled during active disease. CDR3 in amino acids: CSYRDSGATNEKLFF. The CDR3 DNA is TGCAGCTATCGGGACAGCGGTGCAACTAATGAAAAACTGTTTTTT.